The sequence of this T cell receptor (beta chain) was determined in a study of brain T cells in children with intractable seizures. Germline CDR1 MDHEN, CDR2 SYDVKM. This CDR3 has 12 amino acids. Trimming cost V 5 bases and J 4 bases, with 8 bases left between them. Using immunoSEQ multiplex PCR, the repertoire was profiled, and TCRdb retains in-frame clones only, with some absent. The sample has 95,000 to 120,000 clones; 90% to 95% are singletons. The J gene is TRBJ1-1, the V gene TRBV28, with D unclear. The receptor was derived from a boy less than two years old with hemimegalencephaly and intractable seizures. Specimen: peripheral blood, collected at surgery. The CDR3 region is CASSPRGTEAFF. CDR3 DNA: TGTGCCAGCAGTCCCCGGGGCACTGAAGCTTTCTTT.